This record concerns one T cell receptor (beta chain) sequence. Antigen specificity is unknown. V trimming: 6 bases; J trimming: 2 bases; junction bases outside the gene matches: 5. Germline lookup yields CDR1 SGHTA and CDR2 FQGNSA. CDR3 length: 15 amino acids. This entry belongs to a study of shared clonotypes between healthy human individuals. The study, taken as a whole, reports: Having only a few donors restricted how much genetic and exposure-history diversity was captured.

CD45RO-negative cells were positively selected for CCR7, leaving out terminally differentiated effector memory CD45RA+ cells. The protocol was immunoSEQ multiplex PCR, while the TCRdb copy is restricted to in-frame clones and leaves out a portion. Counted here are about 2.1 million clones, around 93% occurring once; the ten biggest clones make up around 1.7%. The sample consisted of naive CD8+ T cells from PBMCs. The TCR was taken from a man younger than 35 in good health. Some clones in this sample may be carry-over from other donors' samples. This chain connects TRBV7-2 to TRBJ1-2; 11 bases map to TRBD1. CDR3 loop: CASSSWTGGNYGYTF. CDR3 bases: TGTGCCAGCAGTTCCTGGACAGGGGGCAACTATGGCTACACCTTC.